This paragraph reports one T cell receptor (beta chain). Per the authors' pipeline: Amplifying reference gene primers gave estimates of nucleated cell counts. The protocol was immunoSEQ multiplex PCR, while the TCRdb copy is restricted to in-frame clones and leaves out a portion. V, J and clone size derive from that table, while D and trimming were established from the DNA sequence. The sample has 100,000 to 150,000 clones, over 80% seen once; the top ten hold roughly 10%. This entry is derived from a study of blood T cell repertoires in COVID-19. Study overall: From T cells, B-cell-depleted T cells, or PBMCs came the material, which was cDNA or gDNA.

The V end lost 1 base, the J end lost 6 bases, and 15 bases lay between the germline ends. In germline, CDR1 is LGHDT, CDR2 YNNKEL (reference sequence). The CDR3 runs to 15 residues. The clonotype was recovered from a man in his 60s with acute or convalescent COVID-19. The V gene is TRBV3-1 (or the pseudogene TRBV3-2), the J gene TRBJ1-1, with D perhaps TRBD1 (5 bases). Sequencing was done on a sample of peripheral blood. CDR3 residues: CASSQGSRSGAEAFF. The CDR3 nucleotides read TGTGCCAGCAGCCAAGGGTCCCGGTCGGGGGCTGAAGCTTTCTTT.